The 25 T cell receptor beta chains below all came from one sample that was sequenced in a study of blood T cells in healthy people across ages. Sample-barcoded 5' priming and a J-beta primer mix drove a second PCR of about 7 to 12 cycles. MiXCR, run by TCRdb on the 5' RACE reads, gives a single entry per CDR3 protein. The repertoire holds 750,000 or so distinct CDR3 sequences, with 20% to 25% as singletons. This sample also belongs to another study, concerning T cells of mothers and their children.

The sample taken for sequencing was blood. All receptors derive from a boy younger than 18 in good health.

The gene calls are TRBV7-3 and TRBJ2-3, with TRBD1 as a possible D gene (5 bases). CDR3 length equals 15 residues. Trimming took 2 bases from V and 6 from J, leaving 15 bases between them. Looked up from germline, CDR1 is SGHTA and CDR2 is FQGTGA. CDR3 amino acids: CASSLGARVADTQYF. The CDR3 DNA is TGTGCCAGCAGCTTAGGGGCCAGGGTTGCGGATACGCAGTATTTT.

The chain carries TRBV6-5 and TRBJ2-5, with 7 bases identical to TRBD2. The last part of the DNA fits TRBJ2-7 better; the J call may be wrong. This CDR3 region has 15 residues. Germline V gene lookup returns CDR1 MNHEY and CDR2 SVGAGI. The CDR3: CASSYRGGSNDEQYF. CDR3 nucleotide sequence: TGTGCCAGCAGTTACCGGGGCGGGAGTAACGACGAGCAGTACTTC.

Points on this clonotype: One end of the junction fails to match germline, which may point to a read error. The chain carries TRBV7-7 and TRBJ2-3; no clear D gene. The CDR3 extends over 10 amino acids. In germline, CDR1 is SSHAT, CDR2 FNYEAQ (reference sequence). CDR3 region: CASSLCRAAF. The CDR3 DNA is TGTGCCAGCAGCTTATGTCGCGCGGCGTTT. The variable domain in full, completed from reference TRBV7-7 and TRBJ2-3, reads GAGVSQSPRYKVTKRGQDVTLRCDPISSHATLYWYQQALGQGPEFLTYFNYEAQPDKSGLPSDRFSAERPEGSISTLTIQRTEQRDSAMYRCASSLCRAAFGPGTRLTVL.

This clonotype was counted between two and nine times. The rearrangement joins TRBV10-3 to TRBJ2-1, with D uncertain. CDR3 size: 13 residues. V dropped 0 bases and J dropped 4 bases, with 4 bases sitting between them. Germline assignment: CDR1 ENHRY and CDR2 SYGVKD. DNA of the CDR3: TGTGCCATCAGTGAGTCGCCGTACAATGAGCAGTTCTTC. As protein: CAISESPYNEQFF.

The chain employs TRBV10-3 and TRBJ2-5; tentative D call: TRBD1 (6 bases). V was trimmed by 8 bases and J by 2 bases, leaving 15 bases between them. The CDR3 contains 14 residues. Germline V lookup: CDR1 ENHRY, CDR2 SYGVKD. CDR3 amino acids: CAIGVRDTQETQYF. As DNA, the CDR3 is TGTGCCATCGGTGTACGGGACACGCAAGAGACCCAGTACTTC.

The V gene is TRBV7-2, the J gene TRBJ2-3, with TRBD2 as a possible D gene (5 bases). Per the germline V gene, CDR1 is SGHTA and CDR2 is FQGNSA. CDR3 length: 14 residues. The V gene lost 6 bases and the J gene lost 0 bases, with 10 bases spanning the gap. CDR3 amino acids: CASRRAASTDTQYF. Here the CDR3 DNA reads TGTGCCAGCAGGCGGGCCGCGAGCACAGATACGCAGTATTTT.

J is TRBJ2-3 and V is TRBV6-1, with unresolved D. CDR1 MNHNS and CDR2 SASEGT come from the germline V gene. The CDR3 contains 13 residues. V lost 3 bases, J lost 5 bases, and 9 bases lay in between. The CDR3 here is CASSDSQLDTQYF. In nucleotides, the CDR3 is TGTGCCAGCAGTGATTCCCAATTAGATACGCAGTATTTT.

This clonotype was detected many times. V usage is TRBV5-1 and J usage is TRBJ2-5; D gene uncertain. The end of the DNA aligns better with TRBJ2-7, so the J call may be wrong. The CDR3 has 13 amino acids. The germline gives CDR1 SGHRS, CDR2 YFSETQ. The DNA of the CDR3 is TGCGCCAGCAGCTTGGAAGGCGGCTACGAGCAGTACTTC. This sequence encodes CASSLEGGYEQYF.

This clonotype was counted a few times. V usage is TRBV29-1 and J usage is TRBJ2-7; TRBD2 matches at 7 bases. Germline V gives CDR1 SQVTM, CDR2 ANQGSEA. The V segment lost 3 bases and the J segment 0 bases; nucleotides outside the gene matches: 8. The CDR3 is 15 residues long. For the CDR3, the DNA is TGCAGCGTTGAGGGACTACACCCGAGCTCCTACGAGCAGTACTTC. This gives the protein CSVEGLHPSSYEQYF.

The J gene is TRBJ2-3, the V gene TRBV7-9; D tentatively fits TRBD1 or TRBD2 (5 bases each). V shed 10 bases and J shed 2 bases, with 13 bases lying between them. Looked up from germline, CDR1 is SEHNR and CDR2 is FQNEAQ (reference sequence). This CDR3 region has 13 residues. In DNA, the CDR3 is TGTGCCACCGGGGCAGGAACCACAGATACGCAGTATTTT. This gives the protein CATGAGTTDTQYF.

This chain links TRBV5-1 with TRBJ2-2; TRBD2 matches 8 bases. Looked up from germline, CDR1 is SGHRS and CDR2 is YFSETQ. The trim removed 4 bases at V and 8 bases at J, leaving 10 bases unmatched. The CDR3 sequence is 15 residues long. CDR3 region: CASSPDGGGTGELFF. The CDR3 DNA follows: TGCGCCAGCAGCCCGGACGGGGGGGGAACGGGGGAGCTGTTTTTT.

The chain recombines TRBV7-9 with TRBJ1-1, with 8 bases matching TRBD1. The V segment lost 1 base and the J segment 8 bases; nucleotides outside the gene matches: 6. The CDR3 is 14 residues long. From germline, CDR1 is SEHNR and CDR2 FQNEAQ (reference sequence). CDR3 loop: CASSLGDRGTEAFF. The CDR3, as DNA: TGTGCCAGCAGCTTAGGCGACAGGGGTACAGAAGCTTTCTTT.

Turning to this clonotype: Its ends do not fully match the called genes, so a read error is possible. The V call is TRBV4-2, the J call TRBJ2-3; 7 bases match TRBD2. The CDR3 totals 15 residues. Per the germline V gene, CDR1 is LGHNA and CDR2 is YNFKEQ. CDR3 nucleotide sequence: TGTGCCAGCAGCCATCGCGGGGGAAGCACAGGTACGCAGTATTTT. It is translated as CASSHRGGSTGTQYF.

In its sample, this clonotype was seen a few times. The V gene is TRBV4-2, the J gene TRBJ2-3; 9 bases align to TRBD2. Germline CDR1 LGHNA, CDR2 YNFKEQ. This CDR3 contains 15 residues. Trimming at V came to 3 bases and at J to 5 bases, leaving 6 bases not matched to a gene. CDR3 nucleotide sequence: TGTGCCAGCAGCCACCTTAGCGGGGGTAGAGATACGCAGTATTTT. Protein product: CASSHLSGGRDTQYF.

In this sample, this clonotype turned up once. The V gene is TRBV12-3 or TRBV12-4, the J gene TRBJ1-5; no reliable D call. The CDR3 is 14 residues long. Trimming left V 3 bases short and J 2 bases short, with 8 bases between. In DNA, the CDR3 is TGTGCCAGCAGTTTTGGGTCAGGCAATCAGCCCCAGCATTTT. Translated, it gives CASSFGSGNQPQHF.

The V gene is TRBV28, the J gene TRBJ2-2; 10 positions agree with TRBD1. CDR3 size: 14 residues. The V and J ends lost 6 bases and 7 bases, in that order; junction bases with no gene match: 5. Germline assignment: CDR1 MDHEN and CDR2 SYDVKM. In DNA, the CDR3 is TGTGCCAGCAGAGGGACAGGGGTTAACGGGGAGCTGTTTTTT. Translating gives CASRGTGVNGELFF.

This clonotype was detected only a few times. The chain links TRBV4-1 to TRBJ2-7, with 9 bases lining up with TRBD1. The CDR3 is 17 amino acids. Trimming removed 1 base from V and 1 base from J; junction bases left unmatched: 8. Germline V gene sequence: CDR1 MGHRA, CDR2 YSYEKL. The CDR3 DNA is TGCGCCAGCAGCCAAGCGGACGGGACAGGGAGGTCCTACGAGCAGTACTTC. Its translation: CASSQADGTGRSYEQYF.

This chain links TRBV20-1 with TRBJ2-4, with D perhaps TRBD2 (5 bases). V was cut by 1 base and J by 1 base, with 14 bases left in between. Germline assignment: CDR1 DFQATT and CDR2 SNEGSKA (reference sequence). The CDR3 contains 16 residues. CDR3 protein: CSARVSGSGAKNIQYF. For the CDR3, the DNA is TGCAGTGCTAGAGTATCGGGATCCGGGGCCAAAAACATTCAGTACTTC.

The V and J genes are TRBV7-2 and TRBJ1-5; D is ambiguous. The CDR3 has 15 residues. Per the germline V gene, CDR1 is SGHTA and CDR2 is FQGNSA. Deletions cut 1 base from V and 1 base from J, with 8 bases between. This CDR3 is CASSLEAASNQPQHF. CDR3 DNA sequence: TGTGCCAGCAGCTTAGAAGCAGCGAGCAATCAGCCCCAGCATTTT.

The chain links TRBV7-2 to TRBJ1-1, with D possibly TRBD1 on 5 matching bases. Germline CDR1 is SGHTA and CDR2 is FQGNSA. CDR3 length equals 15 residues. V was trimmed by 4 bases and J by 0 bases, leaving 12 bases between them. The CDR3 protein is CASSSWGEMNTEAFF. As DNA, the CDR3 is TGTGCCAGCAGCTCGTGGGGGGAGATGAACACTGAAGCTTTCTTT.

In regard to this clonotype: A much larger clone sits a single nucleotide away, making a read error possible. The chain couples TRBV9 to TRBJ2-5, with TRBD2 matching over 9 bases. With V trimmed by 3 bases and J by 5 bases, 2 bases remained unmatched. Germline CDR1 and CDR2: SGDLS and YYNGEE. There are 13 residues in the CDR3. DNA of the CDR3: TGTGCCAGCAGCGGGGGGACTAGCGAGACCCAGTACTTC. It encodes CASSGGTSETQYF. Drawing the rest from reference TRBV9 and TRBJ2-5, the complete variable domain is DSGVTQTPKHLITATGQRVTLRCSPRSGDLSVYWYQQSLDQGLQFLIQYYNGEERAKGNILERFSAQQFPDLHSELNLSSLELGDSALYFCASSGGTSETQYFGPGTRLLVL.

The chain is built from TRBV4-1 and TRBJ2-1; TRBD1 might be the D (6 bases). Germline V gene data show CDR1 as MGHRA and CDR2 as YSYEKL. The CDR3 length is 17 residues. Trimming stripped 4 bases from V and 1 base from J, with 17 bases between. The CDR3, as DNA: TGCGCCAGCAGCCTCCCCCGGGGACATAGTTCCTACAATGAGCAGTTCTTC. It codes for CASSLPRGHSSYNEQFF.

The chain is built from TRBV9 and TRBJ2-3; a possible D gene is TRBD2 (7 bases). Germline V gives CDR1 SGDLS, CDR2 YYNGEE. The V end was cut by 4 bases, the J end by 2 bases, with 14 bases between. The CDR3 loop spans 15 amino acids. CDR3 sequence: CASSPGGGYTDTQYF. In nucleotides, the CDR3 is TGTGCCAGCAGCCCTGGGGGGGGCTACACAGATACGCAGTATTTT.

The chain has TRBV5-1 and TRBJ2-5; 10 nucleotides line up with TRBD1. The J call is uncertain, as TRBJ2-7 better fits the DNA end. The CDR3 loop spans 16 amino acids. Germline CDR1 reads SGHRS; CDR2 reads YFSETQ. CDR3 amino acids: CASSLSWGTGDHEQYF. The DNA for the CDR3 is TGCGCCAGCAGCTTGAGTTGGGGGACAGGGGACCACGAGCAGTACTTC.

The V gene is TRBV28, the J gene TRBJ2-1; D unresolved. Per the germline V gene, CDR1 is MDHEN and CDR2 is SYDVKM. The CDR3 contains 12 residues. Between the trimmed V and J ends, which lost 3 bases and 7 bases, there was a span of 7 bases. The CDR3 DNA reads TGTGCCAGCAGTTTCTTGTCTAATGAGCAGTTCTTC. It translates to CASSFLSNEQFF.